The T cell receptor (beta chain) described here comes from a study of cytomegalovirus exposure and HLA in healthy donors (dated by TCRdb to 2015 to 2018). With regard to the full study: The roughly 650 repertoires of the first cohort and the roughly 110 validation repertoires were produced on the same platform, according to a later analysis. The study aimed to test whether cataloging public T cell receptors could reveal signatures of past pathogen exposure. Along with the roughly 710-subject first cohort, a separate validation cohort of some 130 different subjects was used. To predict cytomegalovirus infection status, the study combined high-throughput TCR immunosequencing, statistical association of individual TCRs with disease status, and machine learning. Here is what the overall study found, with its caveats: A later analysis had no HLA typing for the validation cohort, so co-occurrence there was scored across all 120 or so repertoires. A few of the identified cytomegalovirus-associated TCR beta chains were confirmed in vitro to be specific for cytomegalovirus antigens. The classifier was reported to diagnose cytomegalovirus status with high specificity and sensitivity in both the original and validation cohorts. Subsequent analysis determined that TCRs grouped into clusters in the first cohort also showed a tendency toward co-occurrence across the roughly 120 validation repertoires, and about 93% of cluster scores exceeded 0. While some public TCRs were present in many individuals, most TCR sequences turned up only very rarely across donors. The study gave a list of 150 to 200 TCR beta chains associated with cytomegalovirus. The authors suggested that the approach could potentially be generalized to other disease states and immunological phenotypes.

The protocol used for the library was the immunoSEQ multiplex PCR assay. From the authors' description of their analysis: A statistical classification framework was built to diagnose cytomegalovirus status from the catalog of TCR beta chain sequences. TCRdb stores this immuneACCESS table with in-frame sequences only. Part of the clones is absent; in the studies checked, under half of the shortfall reflects unresolved V genes, and no reason is known for the rest. That table is the source of V, J and clone size, and D and trimming were worked out from the DNA. The sample records 130,000 to 150,000 clones, approximately 91% of which are singletons. Approximately 0.7% of the sample rests with the top ten. Separate from the roughly 700-subject first cohort, the validation cohort of roughly 130 subjects was the group to which the donors belonged. As for this clone: Its antigen is still unknown. Base qualities are not at hand, and no much larger clone is one base apart. Other DNA sequences from this sample encode an identical CDR3 as well.

Sequencing input: PBMCs. This TCR came from a man younger than 35 in good health and CMV-seronegative.

The nucleotide sequence reads TGTGCCAGCAGCCGCACAGGCACAGATACGCAGTATTTT. Its protein product is CASSRTGTDTQYF. The chain is encoded by TRBV7-9 joined to TRBJ2-3; the D gene lacks a confident call. V is pared back by 5 bases and J by 1 base, with 7 bases lying between the germline termini. CDR1 is given as SEHNR and CDR2 as FQNEAQ, both from the germline V gene (reference sequence). Inclusive of the bounding cysteine and phenylalanine, the CDR3 is 13 residues long. Of all the DNA, just the CDR3 is kept, 39 bases in frame from base 1.